One and the same sample provided the 20 T cell receptor beta chains below, sequenced in a study of T cell clonality in common variable immunodeficiency (dated by TCRdb to between 2014 and 2017). The method was the immunoSEQ multiplex PCR assay. As stored in TCRdb, this immuneACCESS dataset retains in-frame rearrangements with V and J assigned. A fraction of the clones does not appear; measured against another copy, unresolved V genes explain less than half of the discrepancy, and the remainder lacks a known reason. This sample includes tens of thousands of clones, and none of them was observed just once. Around 1.4% of the sample comes from the top ten. Sequenced: peripheral blood mononuclear cells. All receptors come from a person aged 18 to 69 in good health.

There are many counts of this clone. The CDR3 goes on 3 residues after the read ends, and that part is filled in from the germline J gene. This sequence joins TRBV10-3 and TRBJ2-1, with TRBD1 as a possible D gene (7 bases). CDR3 size: 15 residues. The germline CDR1 and CDR2 sequences are ENHRY and SYGVKD. Trimming took 4 bases from V and 6 from J, leaving 16 bases between them. Partial CDR3 DNA: TGTGCCATCAGTGGGGGGCAGGGGGGAAGCAATGAG. Its protein product is CAISGGQGGSNE. The entire CDR3 protein is CAISGGQGGSNEQFF.

This clone showed up just a few times. This CDR3 reads CAWSTSMSNDYTF. The CDR3 bases that were read are TGTGCCTGGAGTACTTCCATGAGCAATGAC. The chain uses TRBV30 and TRBJ1-2, with D hard to call. The read falls 3 residues short of the CDR3 end, and the missing part is taken from the germline J gene. Germline V lookup: CDR1 GTSNPN, CDR2 SVGIG (reference sequence). The CDR3 sequence is 13 residues long.

This clone turned up a few times. The read stops 3 residues short of the end of the CDR3; the missing end is completed from the germline J gene. This chain links TRBV2 with TRBJ2-3, with D tentatively TRBD1 (6 bases). Germline lookup yields CDR1 SNHLY and CDR2 FYNNEI. The CDR3 extends over 14 amino acids. The V and J ends lost 4 bases and 3 bases respectively, with 11 bases between them. This CDR3 is CASSAGTTTDTQYF. Partial CDR3 DNA: TGTGCCAGCAGTGCAGGGACAACGACAGATACG.

The CDR3 loop is CASSESPPQHF. The part of the CDR3 DNA that was read is TGTGCCAGCAGTGAAAGCCCCCCC. The rearrangement uses TRBV2 and TRBJ1-5; no definite D call. Read sequence stops 3 residues before the CDR3 end, and the germline J gene provides the missing end. This CDR3 has 11 residues. CDR1 is SNHLY, CDR2 FYNNEI, per germline.

At least ten counts were recorded for this clone. The DNA ends 3 residues before the CDR3 does, and the rest of the CDR3 is filled in from the germline J gene. The rearrangement uses TRBV19 and TRBJ2-7, with a tentative D call TRBD1 (5 bases). The germline V and J ends were trimmed by 10 bases and 4 bases, with 23 bases remaining between them. This CDR3 spans 15 amino acids. The germline gives CDR1 LNHDA, CDR2 SQIVND (reference sequence). CDR3 sequence reads: CATQRTGQGSYEQYF. CDR3 DNA, as far as it was read: TGTGCCACCCAGAGGACGGGTCAGGGTTCGTACGAG.

This clone was seen ten or more times. The DNA ends 3 residues before the CDR3 does, and the rest of the CDR3 is filled in from the germline J gene. This chain links TRBV5-1 with TRBJ2-6, with D unresolved. CDR3 length: 15 amino acids. V was trimmed by 2 bases and J by 0 bases, leaving 6 bases between them. Germline-derived CDR1 and CDR2 are SGHRS and YFSETQ. The chain's CDR3 is CASSLAPSGANVLTF. The sequenced CDR3 bases are TGCGCCAGCAGCTTAGCTCCCTCTGGGGCCAACGTC.

This clone was seen at least ten times. The CDR3 end lies 3 residues beyond the end of the read and is filled in from the germline J gene. The chain uses TRBV5-4 and TRBJ2-1; 7 bases match TRBD1. With V trimmed by 4 bases and J by 3 bases, 7 bases remained unmatched. Looked up from germline, CDR1 is SGHNT and CDR2 is YYREEE (reference sequence). The CDR3 extends over 15 amino acids. CDR3 residues: CASSNPRDSYNEQFF. The DNA read from the CDR3 is TGTGCCAGCAGCAACCCCCGGGACAGCTACAATGAG.

This clone has ten or more counts. The CDR3 extends 3 residues past the end of the read, so its final part is completed from the germline J gene. The V call is TRBV29-1, the J call TRBJ1-2; D perhaps matches TRBD1 (5 bases). CDR1 and CDR2 (germline): SQVTM, ANQGSEA. CDR3 length equals 13 residues. Deletions cut 7 bases from V and 4 bases from J, with 16 bases between. The CDR3 spells CSAGRGPPYGYTF. Incomplete CDR3 DNA: TGCAGCGCTGGGAGGGGTCCCCCCTATGGC.

The sequenced CDR3 bases are TGTGCCAGCAGTGCCAAGCCCGACACTGAA. The encoded protein is CASSAKPDTE. The CDR3 reads in full as CASSAKPDTEAFF. The chain couples TRBV6-1 to TRBJ1-1; D is uncertain. The read ends 3 residues before the CDR3 terminus; that terminus is restored from the germline J gene. This CDR3 has 13 residues. With 4 bases removed from V and 3 bases from J, the gap between germline ends came to 9 bases. Germline V lookup: CDR1 MNHNS, CDR2 SASEGT.

This clone was seen ten or more times. The read gets to within 3 residues of the CDR3 end, and the germline J gene fills in the rest. The chain uses TRBV6-2 or TRBV6-3 and TRBJ2-7; 16 nucleotides align to TRBD2. Germline V gene lookup returns CDR1 MNHEY and CDR2 SVGEGT. Trimming removed 6 bases from V and 6 bases from J; junction bases left unmatched: 8. The CDR3 spans 16 residues. CDR3: CASSAGTSGRAVEQYF. The CDR3 bases that were read are TGTGCCAGCAGCGCCGGGACTAGCGGGAGGGCCGTCGAG.

This clone is deemed medium-sized (0.01 to 0.1%). The read ends 3 residues early relative to the CDR3; the germline J gene fills the gap. The rearrangement uses TRBV6-2 or TRBV6-3 and TRBJ2-1, with TRBD1 matching 7 bases. In germline, CDR1 is MNHEY, CDR2 SVGEGT. The CDR3 is made up of 15 amino acids. V lost 2 bases to trimming and J lost 3 bases; unmatched junction nucleotides: 4. The CDR3 here is CASSYAGTDYNEQFF. The sequenced CDR3 bases are TGTGCCAGCAGTTACGCCGGGACAGACTACAATGAG.

In the case of this clone: Coverage ceases 3 residues before the CDR3 finishes, and the germline J gene fills in the end. This chain links TRBV7-9 with TRBJ2-7; maybe TRBD1 (6 bases). Trimming removed 7 bases from V and 4 bases from J, with 17 bases in between. This CDR3 has 14 residues. Germline CDR1 SEHNR, CDR2 FQNEAQ (reference sequence). CDR3 DNA, as far as it was read: TGTGCCAGCACTACGACAGGAAGCGATTACGAG. It translates to CASTTTGSDYE. The full CDR3 reads CASTTTGSDYEQYF.

This clone occurred many times. The missing CDR3 end, 3 residues past where the read stops, is filled in from the germline J gene. J is TRBJ2-1 and V is TRBV6-2 or TRBV6-3, with D perhaps matching TRBD1 (5 bases). V lost 0 bases and J 9 bases, leaving 12 bases between the germline ends. This CDR3 has 14 residues. The V gene's germline CDR1 is MNHEY and CDR2 SVGEGT. CDR3 sequence reads: CASSYSGADPEQFF. CDR3 DNA, as far as it was read: TGTGCCAGCAGTTACTCAGGGGCGGATCCTGAG.

This clone was detected ten times or more. The read terminates 3 residues before the CDR3 end, so the remaining end is supplied by the germline J gene. This chain links TRBV24-1 with TRBJ2-3, with D unresolved. From germline, CDR1 is KGHDR and CDR2 SFDVKD. Trimming shortened V by 3 bases and J by 4 bases, and 10 bases separated the two germline ends. CDR3 length: 14 amino acids. CDR3 region: CATSDAARSDTQYF. Incomplete CDR3 DNA: TGTGCCACCAGTGATGCGGCCCGGTCAGATACG.

This clone was recorded many times. The read gets to within 3 residues of the CDR3 end, and the germline J gene fills in the rest. The rearrangement links TRBV20-1 to TRBJ2-3; 7 positions match TRBD1. The junction had 8 bases not matched to a gene; V was cut back by 6 bases and J by 5 bases. The CDR3 covers 13 residues. Germline-derived CDR1 and CDR2 are DFQATT and SNEGSKA (reference sequence). The DNA read from the CDR3 is TGCAGTGCATATGGGACAGTGGAAGATACG. Encoded protein: CSAYGTVEDT. The complete CDR3 sequence is CSAYGTVEDTQYF.

This clone was detected many times. The observed sequence ends 3 residues before the CDR3 terminus, with the missing tail filled in from the germline J gene. The rearrangement joins TRBV28 to TRBJ2-3; perhaps TRBD2 as D (5 bases). The CDR3 runs to 18 residues. Germline loops: CDR1 MDHEN, CDR2 SYDVKM. Trimming left V 2 bases short and J 2 bases short, with 20 bases between. CDR3 DNA, as far as it was read: TGTGCCAGCAGTTTAGTCCCCGACTACCCACTATCCACAGATACG. It encodes CASSLVPDYPLSTDT. The complete CDR3 protein is CASSLVPDYPLSTDTQYF.

This clone was counted between two and nine times. The CDR3 end lies 3 residues beyond the end of the read and is filled in from the germline J gene. V and J are TRBV7-6 and TRBJ1-1; TRBD1 matches at 7 bases. V shed 5 bases, J shed 5 bases, and the junction held 5 bases outside the gene matches. CDR3 size: 13 residues. Germline CDR1 SGHVS, CDR2 FNYEAQ. CDR3 DNA, as far as it was read: TGTGCCAGCAGCACCGACAGGGTAACTGAA. Translating gives CASSTDRVTE. The whole CDR3 protein reads CASSTDRVTEAFF.

This clone was observed many times. CDR3: CASRSGAQTQYF. The covered CDR3 bases are TGTGCCAGCAGATCAGGGGCGCAGACC. This chain links TRBV6-2 or TRBV6-3 with TRBJ2-5; D perhaps matches TRBD1 (6 bases). The read falls 3 residues short of the CDR3 end, and the missing part is taken from the germline J gene. V was pared by 6 bases and J by 6 bases, with 11 bases between. Germline CDR1 MNHEY, CDR2 SVGEGT. The CDR3 spans 12 residues.

In its sample, this clone was seen a few times. The CDR3 extends 3 residues past the end of the read, so its final part is completed from the germline J gene. V is TRBV20-1 and J is TRBJ2-7; a possible D gene is TRBD2 (5 bases). The CDR3 is made up of 14 amino acids. Germline CDR1 and CDR2: DFQATT and SNEGSKA (reference sequence). Trimming removed 5 bases from V and 5 bases from J, with 19 bases in between. CDR3 DNA (partial): TGCAGTGCTGCCCCGGGAATAGCGAAGAACGAG. It encodes CSAAPGIAKNE. The CDR3 in its entirety is CSAAPGIAKNEQYF.

The sample holds many counts of this clone. The read ends 3 residues early relative to the CDR3; the germline J gene fills the gap. This rearrangement joins TRBV11-2 to TRBJ2-1; 9 bases line up with TRBD1. CDR3 length: 15 amino acids. Germline trimming cut 0 bases from V and 9 bases from J; bases unmatched to any gene: 6. The germline V gene encodes CDR1 SGHAT and CDR2 FQNNGV. Incomplete CDR3 DNA: TGTGCCAGCAGCTTAGAAGGGACAGGGTCTAGTGAG. It yields the protein CASSLEGTGSSE. The entire CDR3 protein is CASSLEGTGSSEQFF. The full variable domain, completed using reference TRBV11-2 and TRBJ2-1, is EAGVAQSPRYKIIEKRQSVAFWCNPISGHATLYWYQQILGQGPKLLIQFQNNGVVDDSQLPKDRFSAERLKGVDSTLKIQPAKLEDSAVYLCASSLEGTGSSEQFFGPGTRLTVL.